This T cell receptor beta chain was found in a study of shared clonotypes between healthy human individuals. The assay was immunoSEQ multiplex PCR, and TCRdb's table has in-frame clones only and misses some. The sample consists of about a million clones, more than 75% of them appearing once. This CDR3 is built from 15 residues. Trimming cost V 3 bases and J 2 bases; bases outside gene matches: 6. The germline CDR1 and CDR2 sequences are GTSNPN and SVGIG (reference sequence). This TCR was sampled from a man aged 18 to 30 in good health. The specimen was memory CD4+ T cells sorted from blood. Subset of the sample: CD45RA-negative fraction. The chain carries TRBV30 and TRBJ1-3; 8 positions agree with TRBD1. In DNA form, the CDR3 reads TGTGCCTGGAGGTCTTGGACAGGGCCTGGAAACACCATATATTTT. The encoded protein is CAWRSWTGPGNTIYF.